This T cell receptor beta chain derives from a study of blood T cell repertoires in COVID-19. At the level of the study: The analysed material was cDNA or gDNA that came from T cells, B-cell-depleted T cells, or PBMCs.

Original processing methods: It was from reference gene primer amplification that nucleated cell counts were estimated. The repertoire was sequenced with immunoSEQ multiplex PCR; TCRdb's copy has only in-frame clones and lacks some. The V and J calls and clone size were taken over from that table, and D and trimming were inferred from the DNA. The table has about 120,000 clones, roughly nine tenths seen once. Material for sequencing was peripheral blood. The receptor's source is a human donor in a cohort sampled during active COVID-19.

The CDR3 coding sequence is TGTGCCAGTAGTCCCCTACCACAGGGGGCGAACACTGAAGCTTTCTTT. Protein product: CASSPLPQGANTEAFF. The chain carries TRBV19 and TRBJ1-1, with 9 bases fitting TRBD1. Trimming took 5 bases from V and 1 from J; bases not matched to a gene: 8. The CDR3 loop spans 16 amino acids. The germline V gene has CDR1 LNHDA and CDR2 SQIVND (reference sequence).